A single sample gave rise to the 10 T cell receptor beta chains below, sequenced in a study of cytomegalovirus exposure and HLA in healthy donors (dated by TCRdb to the late 2010s). The protocol used for the library was the immunoSEQ multiplex PCR assay. A mixture of 60 forward primers for TCR Vbeta segments and 13 reverse primers for TCR Jbeta segments was used in the multiplex PCR. The immuneACCESS repertoire file appears here via TCRdb, limited to in-frame rearrangements. These files lack a portion of the clones; in checked studies, under half of the deficit traces to unresolved V genes, and the cause of the others is not known. This sample has about 180,000 clones in its table, and around 82% of those were observed once. More than 0.35% of the sample rests with the top ten. The sample was PBMCs. Source of these receptors: a boy aged 2 to 10 in good health and CMV-seronegative.

This clone was counted only a few times. The rearrangement links TRBV25-1 to TRBJ2-2; 9 bases map to TRBD2. V was pared by 5 bases and J by 4 bases, with 8 bases of the junction left unmatched. The CDR3 extends over 16 amino acids. Germline CDR1 and CDR2: MGHDK and SYGVNS. This CDR3 reads CASSPTGTSLTGELFF. CDR3 nucleotides: TGTGCCAGCAGTCCGACCGGGACTAGCCTCACCGGGGAGCTGTTTTTT.

This clone turned up a few times. This CDR3 reads CASSLMFGEGYTF. The CDR3 DNA follows: TGTGCCAGCAGCTTGATGTTCGGGGAAGGCTACACCTTC. This sequence joins TRBV5-6 and TRBJ1-2; no definite D call. This CDR3 has 13 amino acids. V dropped 1 base and J dropped 8 bases, with 12 bases sitting between them. Germline V gene sequence: CDR1 SGHDT, CDR2 YYEEEE.

Here the CDR3 DNA reads TGTGCCAGCGGAAGTAGCAACACCGGGGAGCTGTTTTTT. Translated: CASGSSNTGELFF. V is TRBV7-9 and J is TRBJ2-2; no reliable D call. Looked up from germline, CDR1 is SEHNR and CDR2 is FQNEAQ (reference sequence). V dropped 8 bases and J dropped 2 bases, with 9 bases sitting between them. CDR3 length equals 13 residues. Filled out from reference TRBV7-9 and TRBJ2-2, the complete variable domain reads DTGVSQNPRHKITKRGQNVTFRCDPISEHNRLYWYRQTLGQGPEFLTYFQNEAQLEKSRLLSDRFSAERPKGSFSTLEIQRTEQGDSAMYLCASGSSNTGELFFGEGSRLTVL.

The genes are TRBV27 and TRBJ2-1; 11 bases map to TRBD2. J lost 4 bases, V lost 8 bases, and 19 bases had no gene match. The CDR3 has 19 residues. Per the germline V gene, CDR1 is MNHEY and CDR2 is SMNVEV (reference sequence). The CDR3: CASAGLAGPVGPSYNEQFF. The CDR3 DNA reads as TGTGCCAGCGCAGGACTAGCGGGTCCTGTCGGGCCCAGTTACAATGAGCAGTTCTTC.

CDR3 bases: TGTGCCAGCATGACAGGGGGCTTTTATGGCTACACCTTC. Protein: CASMTGGFYGYTF. The V and J genes are TRBV2 and TRBJ1-2; TRBD1 matches 10 bases. The CDR3 has 13 amino acids. V dropped 7 bases and J dropped 5; count of bases not matched to a gene: 4. Germline V lookup: CDR1 SNHLY, CDR2 FYNNEI.

The J gene is TRBJ2-7, the V gene TRBV6-5; 8 bases fit TRBD1. Germline CDR1 MNHEY, CDR2 SVGAGI. V was pared by 2 bases and J by 1 base, with 1 base of the junction left unmatched. The CDR3 loop spans 14 amino acids. The CDR3 DNA is TGTGCCAGCAGTTACAGGACAGGGTCCTACGAGCAGTACTTC. This codes for CASSYRTGSYEQYF.

The J gene is TRBJ1-5, the V gene TRBV10-3; D gene uncertain. The CDR3 runs 16 residues. Between the trimmed V and J ends, which lost 3 bases and 2 bases, there was a span of 14 bases. Germline CDR1 and CDR2: ENHRY and SYGVKD. This CDR3 reads CAISDVRAGRNQPQHF. The CDR3 DNA is TGTGCCATCAGTGATGTGAGGGCAGGCCGCAATCAGCCCCAGCATTTT.

The chain carries TRBV19 and TRBJ2-7, with 9 bases identical to TRBD1. Germline trimming cut 5 bases from V and 0 bases from J; bases unmatched to any gene: 17. Germline lookup yields CDR1 LNHDA and CDR2 SQIVND (reference sequence). CDR3 length: 19 amino acids. In DNA form, the CDR3 reads TGTGCCAGTAGTCGAATCCCGGGACAGGGAACCCCAACCTCCTACGAGCAGTACTTC. Translating gives CASSRIPGQGTPTSYEQYF.

This clone came up once. The chain links TRBV10-3 to TRBJ2-1; TRBD2 aligns across 14 bases. V dropped 4 bases and J dropped 4; count of bases not matched to a gene: 0. Germline CDR1 reads ENHRY; CDR2 reads SYGVKD. The CDR3 is made up of 15 amino acids. The CDR3 coding sequence is TGTGCCATCAGTGGACTAGCGGGAGGGTACAATGAGCAGTTCTTC. This gives the protein CAISGLAGGYNEQFF.

This chain links TRBV19 with TRBJ2-3, with a possible D match to TRBD2 (6 bases). Germline CDR1 LNHDA, CDR2 SQIVND (reference sequence). This CDR3 is built from 13 residues. The V end lost 7 bases, the J end lost 0 bases, and 8 bases lay between the germline ends. The CDR3 DNA sequence: TGTGCCAGTAACGGGGGAAGCACAGATACGCAGTATTTT. It translates to CASNGGSTDTQYF.